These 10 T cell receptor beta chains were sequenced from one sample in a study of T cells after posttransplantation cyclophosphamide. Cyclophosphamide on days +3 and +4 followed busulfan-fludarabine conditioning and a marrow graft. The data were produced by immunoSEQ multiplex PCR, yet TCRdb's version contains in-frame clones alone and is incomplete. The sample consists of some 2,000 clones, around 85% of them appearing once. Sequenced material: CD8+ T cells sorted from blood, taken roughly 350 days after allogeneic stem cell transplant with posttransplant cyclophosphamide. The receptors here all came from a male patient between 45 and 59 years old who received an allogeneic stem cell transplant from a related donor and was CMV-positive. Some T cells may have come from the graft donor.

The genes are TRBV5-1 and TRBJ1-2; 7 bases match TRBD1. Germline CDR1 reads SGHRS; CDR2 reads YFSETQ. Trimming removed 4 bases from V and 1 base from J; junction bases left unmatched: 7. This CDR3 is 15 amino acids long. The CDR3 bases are TGCGCCAGCAGCCCGGGACAGATAATTAACTATGGCTACACCTTC. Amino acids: CASSPGQIINYGYTF. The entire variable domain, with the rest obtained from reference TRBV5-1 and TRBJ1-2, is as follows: KAGVTQTPRYLIKTRGQQVTLSCSPISGHRSVSWYQQTPGQGLQFLFEYFSETQRNKGNFPGRFSGRQFSNSRSEMNVSTLELGDSALYLCASSPGQIINYGYTFGSGTRLTVV.

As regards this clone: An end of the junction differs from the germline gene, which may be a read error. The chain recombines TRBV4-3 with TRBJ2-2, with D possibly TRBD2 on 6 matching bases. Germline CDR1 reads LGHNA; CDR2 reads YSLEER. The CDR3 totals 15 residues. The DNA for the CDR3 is TGCGCCAGAAGCCAAGCCTGGGACCCCACCGGGGGGCTGTTTTTT. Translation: CARSQAWDPTGGLFF.

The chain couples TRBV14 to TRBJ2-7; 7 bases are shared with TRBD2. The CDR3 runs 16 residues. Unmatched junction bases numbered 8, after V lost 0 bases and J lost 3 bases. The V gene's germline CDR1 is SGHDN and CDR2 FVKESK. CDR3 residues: CASSQDYWGGNYEQYF. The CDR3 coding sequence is TGTGCCAGCAGCCAAGATTATTGGGGGGGGAACTACGAGCAGTACTTC. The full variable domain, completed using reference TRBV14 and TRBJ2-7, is EAGVTQFPSHSVIEKGQTVTLRCDPISGHDNLYWYRRVMGKEIKFLLHFVKESKQDESGMPNNRFLAERTGGTYSTLKVQPAELEDSGVYFCASSQDYWGGNYEQYFGPGTRLTVT.

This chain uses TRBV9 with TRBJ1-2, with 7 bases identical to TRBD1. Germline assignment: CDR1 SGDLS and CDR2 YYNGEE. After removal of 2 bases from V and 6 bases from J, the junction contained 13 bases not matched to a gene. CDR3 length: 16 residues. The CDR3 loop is CASSVSTGEFGDGYTF. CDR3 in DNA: TGTGCCAGCAGCGTGTCCACAGGGGAGTTTGGTGATGGCTACACCTTC.

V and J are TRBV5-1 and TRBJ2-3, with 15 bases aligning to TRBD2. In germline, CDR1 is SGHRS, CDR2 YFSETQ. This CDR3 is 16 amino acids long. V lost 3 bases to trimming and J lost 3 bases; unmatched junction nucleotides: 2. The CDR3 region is CASSSGTSGRTDTQYF. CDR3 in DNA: TGCGCCAGCAGCTCTGGGACTAGCGGGAGGACAGATACGCAGTATTTT.

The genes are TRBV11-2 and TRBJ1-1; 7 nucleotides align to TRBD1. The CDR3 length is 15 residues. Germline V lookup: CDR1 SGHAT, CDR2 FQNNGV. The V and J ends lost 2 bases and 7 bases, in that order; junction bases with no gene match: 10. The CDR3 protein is CASSLSERQGGEAFF. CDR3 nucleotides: TGTGCCAGCAGCTTAAGCGAGAGACAGGGCGGTGAAGCTTTCTTT.

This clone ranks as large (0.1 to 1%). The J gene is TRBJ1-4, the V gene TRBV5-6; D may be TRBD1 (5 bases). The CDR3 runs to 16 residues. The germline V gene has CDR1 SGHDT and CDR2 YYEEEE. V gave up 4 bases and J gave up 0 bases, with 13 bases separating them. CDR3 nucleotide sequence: TGTGCCAGCAGCAATTGGGACTTCCCAACTAATGAAAAACTGTTTTTT. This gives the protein CASSNWDFPTNEKLFF.

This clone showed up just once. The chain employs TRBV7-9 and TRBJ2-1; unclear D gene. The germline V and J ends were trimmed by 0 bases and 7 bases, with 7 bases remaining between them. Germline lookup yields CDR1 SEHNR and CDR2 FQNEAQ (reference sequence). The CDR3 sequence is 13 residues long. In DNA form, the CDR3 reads TGTGCCAGCAGCTTAGCGCTACGGAATGAGCAGTTCTTC. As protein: CASSLALRNEQFF.

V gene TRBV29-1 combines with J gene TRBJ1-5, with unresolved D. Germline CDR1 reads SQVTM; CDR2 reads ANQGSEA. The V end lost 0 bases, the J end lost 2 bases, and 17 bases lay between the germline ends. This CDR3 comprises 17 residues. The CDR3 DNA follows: TGCAGCGTTGAAGACCCGCGGGCGGGGATATGCAATCAGCCCCAGCATTTT. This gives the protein CSVEDPRAGICNQPQHF.

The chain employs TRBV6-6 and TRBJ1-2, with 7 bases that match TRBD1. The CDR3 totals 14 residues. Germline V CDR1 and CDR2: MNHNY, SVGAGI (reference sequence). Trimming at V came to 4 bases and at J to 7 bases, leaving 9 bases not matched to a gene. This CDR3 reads CASSFPTGNSGYTF. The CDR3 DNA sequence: TGTGCCAGCAGTTTCCCGACAGGGAATAGTGGCTACACCTTC.